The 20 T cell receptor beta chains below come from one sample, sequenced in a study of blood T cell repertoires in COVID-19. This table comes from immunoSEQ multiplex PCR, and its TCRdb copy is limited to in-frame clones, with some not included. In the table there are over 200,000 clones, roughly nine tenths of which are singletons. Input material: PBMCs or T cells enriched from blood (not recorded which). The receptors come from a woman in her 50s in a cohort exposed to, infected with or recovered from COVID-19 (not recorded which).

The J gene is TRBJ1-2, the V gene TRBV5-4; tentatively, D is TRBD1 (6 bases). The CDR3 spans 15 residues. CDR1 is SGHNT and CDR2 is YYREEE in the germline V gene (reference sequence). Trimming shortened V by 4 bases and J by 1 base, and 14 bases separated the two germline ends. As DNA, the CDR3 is TGTGCCAGCAGCAGGGATGGACAGCTTAACTATGGCTACACCTTC. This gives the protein CASSRDGQLNYGYTF.

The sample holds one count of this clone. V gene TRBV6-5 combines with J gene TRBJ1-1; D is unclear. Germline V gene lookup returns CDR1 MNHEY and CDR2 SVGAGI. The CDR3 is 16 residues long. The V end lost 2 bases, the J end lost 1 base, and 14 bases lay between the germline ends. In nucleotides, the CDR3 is TGTGCCAGCAGTTACCCAGCTAGGGCGGGGAACACTGAAGCTTTCTTT. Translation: CASSYPARAGNTEAFF.

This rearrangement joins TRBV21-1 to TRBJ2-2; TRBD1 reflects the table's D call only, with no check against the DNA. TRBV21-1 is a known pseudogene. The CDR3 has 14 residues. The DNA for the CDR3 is TGTGCCAGCAGCCAATCAGGTAGCACCGGGGAGCTGTTTTTT. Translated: CASSQSGSTGELFF.

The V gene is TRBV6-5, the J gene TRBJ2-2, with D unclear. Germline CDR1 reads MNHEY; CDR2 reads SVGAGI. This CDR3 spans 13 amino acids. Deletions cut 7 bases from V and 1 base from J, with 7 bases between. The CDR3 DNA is TGTGCCAGCATTTCGGGGAACACCGGGGAGCTGTTTTTT. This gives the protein CASISGNTGELFF.

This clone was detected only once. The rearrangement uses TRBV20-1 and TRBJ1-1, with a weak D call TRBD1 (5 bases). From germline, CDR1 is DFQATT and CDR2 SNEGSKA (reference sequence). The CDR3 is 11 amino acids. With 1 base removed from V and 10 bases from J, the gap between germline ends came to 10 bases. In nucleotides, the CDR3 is TGCAGTGCTAGAGGGAACGGGGGAGCTTTCTTT. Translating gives CSARGNGGAFF.

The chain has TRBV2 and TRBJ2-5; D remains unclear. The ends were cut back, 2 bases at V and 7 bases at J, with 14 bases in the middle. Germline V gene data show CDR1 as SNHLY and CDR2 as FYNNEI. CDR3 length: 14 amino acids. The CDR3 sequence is CASSETRGPGTQYF. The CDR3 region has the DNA TGTGCCAGCAGTGAAACCCGTGGGCCTGGGACCCAGTACTTC.

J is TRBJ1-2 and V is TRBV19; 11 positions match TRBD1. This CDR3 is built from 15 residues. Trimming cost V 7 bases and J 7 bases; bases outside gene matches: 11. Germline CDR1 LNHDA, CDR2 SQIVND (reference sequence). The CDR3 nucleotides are TGTGCCAGTAAAGGACAGGGGGCGAAAATAGGTGGCTACACCTTC. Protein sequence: CASKGQGAKIGGYTF.

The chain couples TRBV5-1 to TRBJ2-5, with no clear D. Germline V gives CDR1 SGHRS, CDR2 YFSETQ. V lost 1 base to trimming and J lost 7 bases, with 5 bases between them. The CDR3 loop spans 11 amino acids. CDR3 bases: TGCGCCAGCAGCTTGCAGTGGACCCAGTACTTC. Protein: CASSLQWTQYF.

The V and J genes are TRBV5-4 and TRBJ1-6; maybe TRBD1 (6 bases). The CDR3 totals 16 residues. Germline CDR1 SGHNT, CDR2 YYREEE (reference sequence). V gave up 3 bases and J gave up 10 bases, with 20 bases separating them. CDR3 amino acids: CASSSVSGTPTSPLHF. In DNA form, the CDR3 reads TGTGCCAGCAGCTCCGTTTCCGGGACACCGACCTCACCCCTCCACTTT.

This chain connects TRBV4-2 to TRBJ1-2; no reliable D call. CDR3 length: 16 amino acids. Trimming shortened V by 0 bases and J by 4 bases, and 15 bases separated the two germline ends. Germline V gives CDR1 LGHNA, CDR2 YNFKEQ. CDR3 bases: TGTGCCAGCAGCCAAGATTCGTCCGGGGTTAGCTATGGCTACACCTTC. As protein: CASSQDSSGVSYGYTF.

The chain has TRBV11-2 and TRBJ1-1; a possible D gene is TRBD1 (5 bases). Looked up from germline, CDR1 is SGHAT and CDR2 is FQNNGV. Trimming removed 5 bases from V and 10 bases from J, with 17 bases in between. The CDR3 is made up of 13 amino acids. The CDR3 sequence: CASSRGTSLRAFF. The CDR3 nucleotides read TGTGCCAGCAGCCGCGGGACCTCCCTGCGAGCTTTCTTT.

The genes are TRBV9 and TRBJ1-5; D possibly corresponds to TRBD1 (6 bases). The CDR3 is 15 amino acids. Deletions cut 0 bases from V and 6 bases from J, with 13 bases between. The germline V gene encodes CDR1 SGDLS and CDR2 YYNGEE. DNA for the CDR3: TGTGCCAGCAGCGTAGAGGGTGGGACAACTCAGCCCCAGCATTTT. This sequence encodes CASSVEGGTTQPQHF.

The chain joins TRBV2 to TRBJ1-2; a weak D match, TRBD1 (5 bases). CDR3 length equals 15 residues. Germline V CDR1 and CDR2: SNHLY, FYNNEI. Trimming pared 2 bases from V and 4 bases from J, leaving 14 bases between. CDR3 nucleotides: TGTGCCAGCAGTGAAAGTTCAGGGTTTGGCTATGGCTACACCTTC. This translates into CASSESSGFGYGYTF.

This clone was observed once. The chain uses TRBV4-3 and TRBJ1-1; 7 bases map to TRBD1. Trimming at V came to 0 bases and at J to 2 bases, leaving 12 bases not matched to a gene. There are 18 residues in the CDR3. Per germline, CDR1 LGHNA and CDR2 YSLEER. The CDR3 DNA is TGCGCCAGCAGCCAAGATTTACGGTGGTGGACAGGTAACACTGAAGCTTTCTTT. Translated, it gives CASSQDLRWWTGNTEAFF.

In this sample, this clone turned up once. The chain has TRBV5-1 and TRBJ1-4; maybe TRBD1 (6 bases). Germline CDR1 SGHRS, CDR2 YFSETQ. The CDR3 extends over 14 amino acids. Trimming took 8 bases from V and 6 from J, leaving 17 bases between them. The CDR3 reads CASATDSKHEKLFF. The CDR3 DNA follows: TGCGCCAGTGCTACGGACAGCAAACATGAAAAACTGTTTTTT.

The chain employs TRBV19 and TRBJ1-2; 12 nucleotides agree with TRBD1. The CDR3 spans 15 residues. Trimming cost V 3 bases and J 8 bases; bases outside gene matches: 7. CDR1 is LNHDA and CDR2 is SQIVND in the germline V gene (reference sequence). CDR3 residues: CASSIKGTGGFGYTF. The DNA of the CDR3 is TGTGCCAGTAGTATCAAAGGGACAGGGGGCTTCGGCTACACCTTC.

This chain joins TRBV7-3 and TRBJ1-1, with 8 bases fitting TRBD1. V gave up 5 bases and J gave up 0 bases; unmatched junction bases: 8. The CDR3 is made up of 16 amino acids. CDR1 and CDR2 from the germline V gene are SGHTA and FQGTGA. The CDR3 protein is CASSQAGTGVNTEAFF. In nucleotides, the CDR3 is TGTGCCAGCAGCCAAGCCGGGACAGGAGTGAACACTGAAGCTTTCTTT.

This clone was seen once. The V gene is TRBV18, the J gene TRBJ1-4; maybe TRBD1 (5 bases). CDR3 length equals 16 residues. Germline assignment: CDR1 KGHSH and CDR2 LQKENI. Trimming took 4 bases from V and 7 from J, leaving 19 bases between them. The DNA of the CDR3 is TGTGCCAGCTCACGACTTAGAGAACAGGCTGGTGAAAAACTGTTTTTT. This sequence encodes CASSRLREQAGEKLFF.

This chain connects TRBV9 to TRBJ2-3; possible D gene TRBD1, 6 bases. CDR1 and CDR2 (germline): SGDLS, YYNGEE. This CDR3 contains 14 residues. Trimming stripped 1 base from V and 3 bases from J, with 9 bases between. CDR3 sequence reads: CASSVQGQTDTQYF. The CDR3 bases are TGTGCCAGCAGCGTACAGGGGCAAACAGATACGCAGTATTTT.

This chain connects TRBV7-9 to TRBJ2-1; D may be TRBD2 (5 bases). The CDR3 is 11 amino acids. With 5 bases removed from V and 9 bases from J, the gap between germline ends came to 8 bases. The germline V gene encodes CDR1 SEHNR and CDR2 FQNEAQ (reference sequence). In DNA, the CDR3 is TGTGCCAGCAGCCCGGGATCTGAGCAGTTCTTC. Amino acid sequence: CASSPGSEQFF.